This passage covers 3 T cell receptor beta chains from one sample sequenced in a study of identical twins. Via MiXCR, TCRdb re-called the 5' RACE reads, giving one row per CDR3 protein. Of over 200,000 distinct CDR3 sequences in the sample, roughly a tenth were seen once. The sequenced sample consisted of memory (CD45RO+) T cells sorted from blood. The receptors originated from a woman under 30 in good health.

This clonotype has only a few counts. This chain links TRBV7-2 with TRBJ1-2; the D gene is possibly TRBD1 (5 bases). The CDR3 contains 14 residues. Trimming removed 1 base at V and 7 bases at J, with 13 bases between. The germline V gene encodes CDR1 SGHTA and CDR2 FQGNSA. CDR3 in DNA: TGTGCCAGCAGCTTAGGCGGGGGTTGGGGTGGCTACACCTTC. Protein: CASSLGGGWGGYTF.

This clonotype was recorded a few times. This CDR3 is CASGLRGRNTEAFF. DNA of the CDR3: TGTGCTAGTGGTTTGAGGGGAAGGAACACTGAAGCTTTCTTT. J is TRBJ1-1 and V is TRBV12-5; D perhaps matches TRBD1 (5 bases). Germline CDR1 LGHNT, CDR2 FRNRAP. The germline V and J ends were trimmed by 2 bases and 1 base, with 8 bases remaining between them. The CDR3 length is 14 residues.

This clonotype was observed many times. The chain is built from TRBV20-1 and TRBJ2-5; perhaps D is TRBD1 or TRBD2 (5 bases each). The V gene's germline CDR1 is DFQATT and CDR2 SNEGSKA (reference sequence). V lost 1 base to trimming and J lost 12 bases, with 12 bases between them. This CDR3 is 11 amino acids long. The CDR3 region is CSARGGTMEYF. For the CDR3, the DNA is TGCAGTGCTAGAGGAGGGACCATGGAGTACTTC.